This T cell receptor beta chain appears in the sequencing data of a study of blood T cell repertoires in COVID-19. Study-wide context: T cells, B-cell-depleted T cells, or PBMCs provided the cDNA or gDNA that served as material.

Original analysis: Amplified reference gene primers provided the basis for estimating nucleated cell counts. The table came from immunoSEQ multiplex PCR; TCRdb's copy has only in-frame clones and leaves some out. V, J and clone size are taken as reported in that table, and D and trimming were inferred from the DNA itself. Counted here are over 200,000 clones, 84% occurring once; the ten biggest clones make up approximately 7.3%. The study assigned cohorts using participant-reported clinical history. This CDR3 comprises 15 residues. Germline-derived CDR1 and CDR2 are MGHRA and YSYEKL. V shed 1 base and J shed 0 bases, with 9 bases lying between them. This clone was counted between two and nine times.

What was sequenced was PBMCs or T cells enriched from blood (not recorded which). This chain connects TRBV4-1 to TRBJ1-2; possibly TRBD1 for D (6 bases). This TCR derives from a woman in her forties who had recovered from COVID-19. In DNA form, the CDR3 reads TGCGCCAGCAGCCAAGTTTCAGGGGCTAACTATGGCTACACCTTC. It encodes CASSQVSGANYGYTF.